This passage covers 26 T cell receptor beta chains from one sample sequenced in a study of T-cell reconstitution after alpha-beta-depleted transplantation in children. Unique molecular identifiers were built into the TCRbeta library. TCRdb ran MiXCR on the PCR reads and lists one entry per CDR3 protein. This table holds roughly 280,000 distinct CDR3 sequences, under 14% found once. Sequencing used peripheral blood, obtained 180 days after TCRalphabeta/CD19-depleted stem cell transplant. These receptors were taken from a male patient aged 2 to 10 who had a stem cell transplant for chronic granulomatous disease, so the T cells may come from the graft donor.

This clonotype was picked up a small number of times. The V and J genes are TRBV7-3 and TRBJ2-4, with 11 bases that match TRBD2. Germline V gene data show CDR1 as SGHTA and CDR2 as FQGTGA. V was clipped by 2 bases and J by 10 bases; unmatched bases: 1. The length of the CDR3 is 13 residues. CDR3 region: CASSLSSGGIQYF. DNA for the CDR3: TGTGCCAGCAGCTTATCTAGCGGGGGGATTCAGTACTTC. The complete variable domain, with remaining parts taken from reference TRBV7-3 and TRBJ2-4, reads GAGVSQTPSNKVTEKGKYVELRCDPISGHTALYWYRQSLGQGPEFLIYFQGTGAADDSGLPNDRFFAVRPEGSVSTLKIQRTERGDSAVYLCASSLSSGGIQYFGAGTRLSVL.

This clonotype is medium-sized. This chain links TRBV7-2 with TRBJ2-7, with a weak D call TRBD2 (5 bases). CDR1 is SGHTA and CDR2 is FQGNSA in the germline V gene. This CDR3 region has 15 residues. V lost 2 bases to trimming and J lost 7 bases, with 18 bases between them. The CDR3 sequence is CASSLRPLLEREQYF. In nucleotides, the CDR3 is TGTGCCAGCAGCTTACGCCCTCTCCTAGAGCGGGAGCAGTACTTC.

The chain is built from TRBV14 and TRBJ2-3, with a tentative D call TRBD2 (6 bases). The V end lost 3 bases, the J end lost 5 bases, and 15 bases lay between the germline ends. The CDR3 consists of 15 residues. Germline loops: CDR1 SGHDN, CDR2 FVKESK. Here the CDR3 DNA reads TGTGCCAGCAGCCATGAGCGGGTCCTGAGAGATACGCAGTATTTT. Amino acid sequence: CASSHERVLRDTQYF.

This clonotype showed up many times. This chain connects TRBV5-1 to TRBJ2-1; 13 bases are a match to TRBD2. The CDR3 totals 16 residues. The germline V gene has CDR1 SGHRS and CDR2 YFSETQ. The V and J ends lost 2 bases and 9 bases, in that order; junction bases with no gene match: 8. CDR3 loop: CASSLPRTSGSSEQFF. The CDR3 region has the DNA TGCGCCAGCAGCTTACCCAGGACTAGCGGGAGCAGTGAGCAGTTCTTC.

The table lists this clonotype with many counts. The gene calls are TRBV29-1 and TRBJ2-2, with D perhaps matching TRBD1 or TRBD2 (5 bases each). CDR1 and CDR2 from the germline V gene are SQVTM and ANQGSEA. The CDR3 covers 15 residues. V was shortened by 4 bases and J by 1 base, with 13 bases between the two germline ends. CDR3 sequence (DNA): TGCAGCGTTGCCACCTCGAGGGGGAACACCGGGGAGCTGTTTTTT. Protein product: CSVATSRGNTGELFF.

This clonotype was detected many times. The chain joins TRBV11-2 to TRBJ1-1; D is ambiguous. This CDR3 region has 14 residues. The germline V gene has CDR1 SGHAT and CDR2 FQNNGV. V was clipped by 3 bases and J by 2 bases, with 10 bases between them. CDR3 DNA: TGTGCCAGCAGCTTGGTCACCTCTAACACTGAAGCTTTCTTT. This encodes CASSLVTSNTEAFF.

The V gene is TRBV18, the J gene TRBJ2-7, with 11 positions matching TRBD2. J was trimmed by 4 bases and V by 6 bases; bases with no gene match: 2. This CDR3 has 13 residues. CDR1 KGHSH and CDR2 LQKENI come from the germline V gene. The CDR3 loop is CASSIAGGYEQYF. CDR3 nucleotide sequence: TGTGCCAGCTCTATAGCGGGAGGGTACGAGCAGTACTTC.

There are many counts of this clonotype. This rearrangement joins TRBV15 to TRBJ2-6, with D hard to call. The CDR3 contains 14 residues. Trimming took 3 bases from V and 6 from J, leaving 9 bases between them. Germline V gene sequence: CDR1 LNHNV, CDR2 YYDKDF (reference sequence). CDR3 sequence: CATSRYSLANVLTF. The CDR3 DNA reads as TGTGCCACCAGCAGGTACAGTTTGGCCAACGTCCTGACTTTC.

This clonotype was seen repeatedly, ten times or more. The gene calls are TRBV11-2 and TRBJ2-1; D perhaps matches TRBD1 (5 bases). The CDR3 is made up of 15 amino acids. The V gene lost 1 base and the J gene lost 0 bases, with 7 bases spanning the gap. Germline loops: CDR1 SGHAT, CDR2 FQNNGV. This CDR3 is CASSLGTFSYNEQFF. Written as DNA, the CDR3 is TGTGCCAGCAGCTTAGGGACATTCTCCTACAATGAGCAGTTCTTC.

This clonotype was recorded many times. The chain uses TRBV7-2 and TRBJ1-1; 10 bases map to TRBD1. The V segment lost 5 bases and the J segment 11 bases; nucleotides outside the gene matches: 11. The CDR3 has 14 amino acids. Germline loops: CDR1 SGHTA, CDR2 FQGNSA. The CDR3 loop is CASSPGQGHRRAFF. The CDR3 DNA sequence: TGTGCCAGCAGCCCGGGACAGGGGCACAGGAGGGCTTTCTTT.

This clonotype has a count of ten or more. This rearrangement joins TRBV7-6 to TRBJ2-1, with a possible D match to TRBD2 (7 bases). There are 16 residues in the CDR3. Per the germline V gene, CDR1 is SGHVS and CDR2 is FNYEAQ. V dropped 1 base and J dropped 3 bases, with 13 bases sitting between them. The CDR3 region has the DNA TGTGCCAGCAGCTTAGATGCGGGGGCAATCTACAATGAGCAGTTCTTC. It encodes CASSLDAGAIYNEQFF.

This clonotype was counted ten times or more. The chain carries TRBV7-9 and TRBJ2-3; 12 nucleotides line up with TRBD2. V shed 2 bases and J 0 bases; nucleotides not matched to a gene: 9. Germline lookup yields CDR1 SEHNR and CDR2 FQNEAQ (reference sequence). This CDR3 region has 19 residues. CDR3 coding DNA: TGTGCCAGCAGCTTACCCCCGGGACTAGCGGGCACAAGCACAGATACGCAGTATTTT. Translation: CASSLPPGLAGTSTDTQYF.

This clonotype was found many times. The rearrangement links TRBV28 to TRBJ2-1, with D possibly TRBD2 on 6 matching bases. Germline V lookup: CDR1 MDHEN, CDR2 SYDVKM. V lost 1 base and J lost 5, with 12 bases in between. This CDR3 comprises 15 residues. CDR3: CASSLSGEGDNEQFF. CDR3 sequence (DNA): TGTGCCAGCAGTTTATCGGGGGAAGGGGACAATGAGCAGTTCTTC. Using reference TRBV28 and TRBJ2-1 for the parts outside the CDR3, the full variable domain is DVKVTQSSRYLVKRTGEKVFLECVQDMDHENMFWYRQDPGLGLRLIYFSYDVKMKEKGDIPEGYSVSREKKERFSLILESASTNQTSMYLCASSLSGEGDNEQFFGPGTRLTVL.

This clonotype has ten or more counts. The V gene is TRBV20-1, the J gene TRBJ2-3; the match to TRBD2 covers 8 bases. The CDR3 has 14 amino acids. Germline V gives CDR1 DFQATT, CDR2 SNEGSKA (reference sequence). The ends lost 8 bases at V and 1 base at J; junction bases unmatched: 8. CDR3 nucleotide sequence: TGCAGTTGCGGGAGGCCGGGGGGCACAGATACGCAGTATTTT. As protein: CSCGRPGGTDTQYF.

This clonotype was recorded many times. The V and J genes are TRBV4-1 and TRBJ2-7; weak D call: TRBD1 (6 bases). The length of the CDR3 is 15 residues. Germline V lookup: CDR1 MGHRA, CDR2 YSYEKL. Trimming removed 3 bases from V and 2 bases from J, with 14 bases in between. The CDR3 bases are TGCGCCAGCAGCCATCGCAGGGGCGAGACCTACGAGCAGTACTTC. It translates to CASSHRRGETYEQYF.

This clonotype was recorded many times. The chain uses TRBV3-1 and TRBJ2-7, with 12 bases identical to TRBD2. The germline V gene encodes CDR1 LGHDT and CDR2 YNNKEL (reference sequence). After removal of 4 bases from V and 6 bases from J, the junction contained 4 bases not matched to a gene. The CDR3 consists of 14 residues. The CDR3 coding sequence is TGTGCCAGCAGCCGACTAGCGGGAGACGGCGAGCAGTACTTC. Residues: CASSRLAGDGEQYF.

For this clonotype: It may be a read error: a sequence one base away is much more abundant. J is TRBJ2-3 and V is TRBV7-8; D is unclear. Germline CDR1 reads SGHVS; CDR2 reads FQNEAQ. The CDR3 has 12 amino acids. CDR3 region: CTSSYWTDTQYF. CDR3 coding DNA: TGTACCAGCAGCTATTGGACAGATACGCAGTATTTT.

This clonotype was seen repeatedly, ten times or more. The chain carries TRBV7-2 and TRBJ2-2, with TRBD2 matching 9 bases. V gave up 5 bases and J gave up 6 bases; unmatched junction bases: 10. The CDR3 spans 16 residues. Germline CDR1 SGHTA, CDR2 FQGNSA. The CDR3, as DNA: TGTGCCAGCAGCCGTATAGCGGGAGTCCGCCCCGGGGAGCTGTTTTTT. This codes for CASSRIAGVRPGELFF. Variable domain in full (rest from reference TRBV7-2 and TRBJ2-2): GAGVSQSPSNKVTEKGKDVELRCDPISGHTALYWYRQSLGQGLEFLIYFQGNSAPDKSGLPSDRFSAERTGGSVSTLTIQRTQQEDSAVYLCASSRIAGVRPGELFFGEGSRLTVL.

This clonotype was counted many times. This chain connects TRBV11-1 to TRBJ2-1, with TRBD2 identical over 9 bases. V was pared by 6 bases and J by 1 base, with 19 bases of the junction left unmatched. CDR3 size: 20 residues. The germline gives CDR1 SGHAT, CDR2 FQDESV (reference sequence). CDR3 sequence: CASRSSAGGQREASYNEQFF. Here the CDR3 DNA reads TGTGCCAGCAGATCGAGCGCAGGGGGGCAGCGGGAGGCTTCCTACAATGAGCAGTTCTTC.

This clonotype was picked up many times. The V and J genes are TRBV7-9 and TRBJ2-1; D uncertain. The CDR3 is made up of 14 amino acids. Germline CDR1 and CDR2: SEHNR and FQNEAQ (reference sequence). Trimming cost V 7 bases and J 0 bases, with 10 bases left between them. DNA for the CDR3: TGTGCCAGCAAAGCAGGAAGCTCCTACAATGAGCAGTTCTTC. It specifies CASKAGSSYNEQFF.

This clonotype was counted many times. The CDR3: CASSVAAGWPGELFF. For the CDR3, the DNA is TGCGCCAGCAGCGTTGCTGCGGGTTGGCCCGGGGAGCTGTTTTTT. The chain joins TRBV5-1 to TRBJ2-2; D is perhaps TRBD2 (5 bases). The CDR3 is 15 residues long. V shed 4 bases and J shed 6 bases, with 16 bases lying between them. Germline loops: CDR1 SGHRS, CDR2 YFSETQ.

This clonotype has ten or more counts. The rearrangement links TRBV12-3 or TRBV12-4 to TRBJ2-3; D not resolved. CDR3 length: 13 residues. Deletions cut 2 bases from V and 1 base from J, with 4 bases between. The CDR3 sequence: CASSLPGTDTQYF. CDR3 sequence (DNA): TGTGCCAGCAGTTTACCCGGCACAGATACGCAGTATTTT.

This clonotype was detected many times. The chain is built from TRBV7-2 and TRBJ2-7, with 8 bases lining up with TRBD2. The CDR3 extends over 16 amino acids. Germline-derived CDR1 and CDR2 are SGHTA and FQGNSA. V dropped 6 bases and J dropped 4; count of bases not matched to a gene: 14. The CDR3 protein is CASSTSLSGGTYEQYF. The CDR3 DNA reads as TGTGCCAGCAGTACTAGTTTAAGCGGGGGTACGTACGAGCAGTACTTC.

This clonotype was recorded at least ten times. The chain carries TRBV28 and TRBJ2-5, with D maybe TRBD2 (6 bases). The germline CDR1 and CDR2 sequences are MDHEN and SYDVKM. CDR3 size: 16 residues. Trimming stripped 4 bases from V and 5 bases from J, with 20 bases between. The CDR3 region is CASSSSPGEIGETQYF. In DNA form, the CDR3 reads TGTGCCAGCAGTTCCTCACCGGGGGAGATTGGGGAGACCCAGTACTTC.

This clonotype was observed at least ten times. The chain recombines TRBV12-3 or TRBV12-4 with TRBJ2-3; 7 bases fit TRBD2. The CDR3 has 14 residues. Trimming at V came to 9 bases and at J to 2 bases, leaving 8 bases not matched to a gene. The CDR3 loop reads CASKAGLNTDTQYF. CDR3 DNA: TGTGCCAGTAAAGCGGGGCTAAACACAGATACGCAGTATTTT.

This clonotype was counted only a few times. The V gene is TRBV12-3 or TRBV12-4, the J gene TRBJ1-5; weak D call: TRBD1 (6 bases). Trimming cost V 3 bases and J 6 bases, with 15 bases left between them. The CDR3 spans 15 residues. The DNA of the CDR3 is TGTGCCAGCAGTTTTGGGACGACAGGTTTTCAGCCCCAGCATTTT. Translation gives CASSFGTTGFQPQHF.